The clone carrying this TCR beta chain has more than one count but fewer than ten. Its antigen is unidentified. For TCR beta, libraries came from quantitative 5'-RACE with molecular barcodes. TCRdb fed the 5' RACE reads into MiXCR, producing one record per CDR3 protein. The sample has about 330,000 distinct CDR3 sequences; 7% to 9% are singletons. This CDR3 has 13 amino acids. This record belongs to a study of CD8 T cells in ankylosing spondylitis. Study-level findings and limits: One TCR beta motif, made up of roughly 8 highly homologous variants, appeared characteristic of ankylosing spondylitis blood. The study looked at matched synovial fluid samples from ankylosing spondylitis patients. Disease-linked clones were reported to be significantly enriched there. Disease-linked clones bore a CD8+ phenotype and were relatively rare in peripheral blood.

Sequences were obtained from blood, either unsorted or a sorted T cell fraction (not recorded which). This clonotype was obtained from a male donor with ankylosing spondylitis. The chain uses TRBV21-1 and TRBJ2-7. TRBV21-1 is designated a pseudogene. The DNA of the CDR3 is TGTGCCAGCAGCAAAGCGTTATCCTACGAGCAGTACTTC. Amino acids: CASSKALSYEQYF.